This T cell receptor (beta chain) derives from a study of T-cell reconstitution after alpha-beta-depleted transplantation in children (dated by TCRdb to about 2016). In terms of the full investigation: The study quantitatively tracked T-cell immune reconstitution after TCRalphabeta/CD19-depleted allogeneic hematopoietic cell transplantation in children using TCR repertoire profiling.

Worth noting for this clonotype: Its antigen is not yet known. Base quality data are lacking; no much larger clone is found one base away.

Library preparation was by PCR. Sequenced on an Illumina HiSeq 2500. Molecular barcoding was employed in the preparation of TCR libraries, with unique molecular identifiers being used to normalize TCRbeta repertoire quantification. TCRdb reworked the public reads: Q25 trimming with fastp, MiXCR clone assembly, productive beta chains retained. Rows with one shared CDR3 protein collapse into an entry with the most common genes and DNA. In all, the sample holds around 250,000 distinct CDR3 sequences, and about 10% of those were seen once. The top ten constitute about a tenth of the sample. From the cysteine up to the phenylalanine, the CDR3 has a length of 16 residues. Of all the DNA, just the CDR3 is kept, 48 bases in frame from base 1. Between the V and J ends, shortened by 0 bases and 6 bases respectively, the junction contains 17 bases. The germline V gene sets CDR1 to SGHRS and CDR2 to YFSETQ.

The chain links TRBV5-1 with TRBJ2-3; the D element might be TRBD1 or TRBD2, as each aligns at 5 bases. The clonotype comes from a human donor who donated a stem cell graft to a child with SCID. Here the sequenced sample was PBMCs from the stem cell graft donor, taken from the stem cell graft. The CDR3 sequence is CASSLGGSPRQDTQYF. The bases read TGCGCCAGCAGCTTGGGGGGGTCCCCACGCCAGGATACGCAGTATTTT.